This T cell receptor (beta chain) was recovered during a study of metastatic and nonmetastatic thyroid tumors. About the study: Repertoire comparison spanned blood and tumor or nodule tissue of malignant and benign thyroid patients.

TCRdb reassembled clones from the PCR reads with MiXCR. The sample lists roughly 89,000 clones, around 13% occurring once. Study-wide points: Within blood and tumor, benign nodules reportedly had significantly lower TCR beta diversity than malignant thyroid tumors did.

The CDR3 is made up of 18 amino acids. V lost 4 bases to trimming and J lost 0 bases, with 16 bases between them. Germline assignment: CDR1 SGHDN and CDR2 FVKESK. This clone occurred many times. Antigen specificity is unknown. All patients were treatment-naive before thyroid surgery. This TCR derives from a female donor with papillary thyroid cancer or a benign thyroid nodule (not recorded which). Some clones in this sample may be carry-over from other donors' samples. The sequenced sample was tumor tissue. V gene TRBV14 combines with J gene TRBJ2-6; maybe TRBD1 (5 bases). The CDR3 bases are TGTGCCAGCAGCCCAGACAGCCAGTTTCTCTCTGGGGCCAACGTCCTGACTTTC. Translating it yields CASSPDSQFLSGANVLTF. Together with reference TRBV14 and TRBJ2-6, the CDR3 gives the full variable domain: EAGVTQFPSHSVIEKGQTVTLRCDPISGHDNLYWYRRVMGKEIKFLLHFVKESKQDESGMPNNRFLAERTGGTYSTLKVQPAELEDSGVYFCASSPDSQFLSGANVLTFGAGSRLTVL.